Below, 27 T cell receptor beta chains from the same sample are listed, as sequenced in a study of graft-versus-host responses after intestinal transplantation. Data came from immunoSEQ multiplex PCR; TCRdb stores just in-frame clones and leaves some out. This table has about 25,000 clones, about 95% appearing once. Sequencing used PBMCs, obtained more than 29 days after intestinal transplant. Source of these receptors: a human patient who received an intestinal transplant, so some T cells may come from the graft donor.

This chain connects TRBV7-8 to TRBJ1-1; D uncertain. The germline CDR1 and CDR2 sequences are SGHVS and FQNEAQ. The CDR3 is 14 residues long. Trimming left V 3 bases short and J 3 bases short, with 11 bases between. CDR3 coding DNA: TGTGCCAGCAGCTTCGAGACTTCGGACACTGAAGCTTTCTTT. It codes for CASSFETSDTEAFF.

This rearrangement joins TRBV9 to TRBJ2-7; no definite D call. CDR3 size: 14 residues. V was shortened by 0 bases and J by 2 bases, with 9 bases between the two germline ends. Germline CDR1 SGDLS, CDR2 YYNGEE. The CDR3 DNA follows: TGTGCCAGCAGCGTAGATGGAGAACCCTACGAGCAGTACTTC. Protein product: CASSVDGEPYEQYF.

This clone was observed once. The chain has TRBV5-5 and TRBJ1-3; the D gene is possibly TRBD1 (6 bases). Germline CDR1 is SGHKS and CDR2 is YYEKEE (reference sequence). This CDR3 comprises 20 residues. Between the trimmed V and J ends, which lost 1 base and 9 bases, there was a span of 32 bases. The CDR3 coding sequence is TGTGCCAGCAGCTTGTCATATTTACTTAACAGGGTCTCTTTTCCGAGCACCATATATTTT. Amino acids: CASSLSYLLNRVSFPSTIYF.

The chain uses TRBV5-1 and TRBJ1-1, with a tentative D call TRBD1 (5 bases). The CDR3 is 15 residues long. Trimming shortened V by 4 bases and J by 2 bases, and 15 bases separated the two germline ends. Germline V gene data show CDR1 as SGHRS and CDR2 as YFSETQ. DNA for the CDR3: TGCGCCAGCAGCCCCACGCCGACAGCCAACACTGAAGCTTTCTTT. This translates into CASSPTPTANTEAFF.

The CDR3 DNA reads as TGTGCCGTACAGGGACGGGACACCGGGGAGCTGTTTTTT. Translated: CAVQGRDTGELFF. The chain employs TRBV7-9 and TRBJ2-2, with D perhaps TRBD1 (6 bases). V dropped 11 bases and J dropped 3 bases, with 13 bases sitting between them. This CDR3 is built from 13 residues. Per the germline V gene, CDR1 is SEHNR and CDR2 is FQNEAQ (reference sequence). The whole variable domain, remainder taken from reference TRBV7-9 and TRBJ2-2, is DTGVSQNPRHKITKRGQNVTFRCDPISEHNRLYWYRQTLGQGPEFLTYFQNEAQLEKSRLLSDRFSAERPKGSFSTLEIQRTEQGDSAMYLCAVQGRDTGELFFGEGSRLTVL.

The chain's CDR3 is CASSLRVATEAFF. CDR3 nucleotides: TGCGCCAGCAGCTTAAGGGTCGCCACTGAAGCTTTCTTT. The rearrangement links TRBV5-1 to TRBJ1-1, with no clear D. In germline, CDR1 is SGHRS, CDR2 YFSETQ. This CDR3 region has 13 residues. V was clipped by 2 bases and J by 4 bases, with 9 bases between them.

Concerning this clone itself: Other DNA sequences in this specimen translate into the identical CDR3. The chain has TRBV11-2 and TRBJ2-2, with D perhaps TRBD1 or TRBD2 (5 bases each). The CDR3 is made up of 17 amino acids. Looked up from germline, CDR1 is SGHAT and CDR2 is FQNNGV. The V end lost 2 bases, the J end lost 7 bases, and 20 bases lay between the germline ends. The CDR3 spells CASSLIRAGGFVGELFF. In DNA form, the CDR3 reads TGTGCCAGCAGCTTAATCAGGGCCGGAGGTTTCGTCGGGGAGCTGTTTTTT.

V and J are TRBV28 and TRBJ2-7; 10 bases match TRBD1. The CDR3 spans 16 residues. CDR1 is MDHEN and CDR2 is SYDVKM in the germline V gene. V shed 5 bases and J 4 bases; nucleotides not matched to a gene: 11. The chain's CDR3 is CASSQNPRQGAYEQYF. CDR3 nucleotides: TGTGCCAGCAGTCAGAACCCGAGACAGGGGGCTTACGAGCAGTACTTC.

The chain is built from TRBV2 and TRBJ2-5; D perhaps matches TRBD2 (6 bases). Germline lookup yields CDR1 SNHLY and CDR2 FYNNEI. This CDR3 contains 15 residues. The ends were cut back, 4 bases at V and 4 bases at J, with 16 bases in the middle. CDR3 DNA: TGTGCCAGCAGTGCTTTCCACCAGGGAGGAGAGACCCAGTACTTC. Protein product: CASSAFHQGGETQYF. Drawing the rest from reference TRBV2 and TRBJ2-5, the complete variable domain is EPEVTQTPSHQVTQMGQEVILRCVPISNHLYFYWYRQILGQKVEFLVSFYNNEISEKSEIFDDQFSVERPDGSNFTLKIRSTKLEDSAMYFCASSAFHQGGETQYFGPGTRLLVL.

The chain links TRBV19 to TRBJ2-2; the match to TRBD1 covers 7 bases. Germline V gene lookup returns CDR1 LNHDA and CDR2 SQIVND (reference sequence). The V segment lost 3 bases and the J segment 0 bases; nucleotides outside the gene matches: 4. The CDR3 runs to 16 residues. This CDR3 is CASSMRQGANTGELFF. The CDR3 coding sequence is TGTGCCAGTAGTATGAGACAGGGAGCGAACACCGGGGAGCTGTTTTTT.

The chain couples TRBV5-1 to TRBJ1-2, with no clear D. In germline, CDR1 is SGHRS, CDR2 YFSETQ. The CDR3 contains 12 residues. V was cut by 4 bases and J by 4 bases, with 8 bases left in between. The chain's CDR3 is CASSPMGYGYTF. CDR3 sequence (DNA): TGCGCCAGCAGCCCGATGGGCTATGGCTACACCTTC.

The J gene is TRBJ1-1, the V gene TRBV4-3; TRBD1 aligns across 9 bases. This CDR3 spans 14 amino acids. CDR1 and CDR2 from the germline V gene are LGHNA and YSLEER. The trim removed 0 bases at V and 6 bases at J, leaving 2 bases unmatched. The CDR3 is CASSQDRDRAEAFF. CDR3 DNA sequence: TGCGCCAGCAGCCAAGATAGGGACAGGGCTGAAGCTTTCTTT.

The V and J genes are TRBV20-1 and TRBJ1-1; D might be TRBD1 (5 bases). CDR3 length: 11 amino acids. Germline CDR1 and CDR2: DFQATT and SNEGSKA (reference sequence). Trimming cost V 7 bases and J 5 bases, with 11 bases left between them. CDR3 sequence (DNA): TGCAGTGGGGGCCTTCGGACTGAAGCTTTCTTT. Protein sequence: CSGGLRTEAFF.

The chain links TRBV27 to TRBJ1-1; a possible D gene is TRBD1 (5 bases). V gave up 4 bases and J gave up 0 bases, with 9 bases separating them. The CDR3 runs to 14 residues. Germline V CDR1 and CDR2: MNHEY, SMNVEV (reference sequence). The DNA for the CDR3 is TGTGCCAGCAGTTCCAGGACACTGAACACTGAAGCTTTCTTT. Protein product: CASSSRTLNTEAFF.

This chain connects TRBV6-5 to TRBJ1-1; a possible D gene is TRBD1 (6 bases). There are 15 residues in the CDR3. V shed 0 bases and J shed 1 base, with 9 bases lying between them. Germline CDR1 is MNHEY and CDR2 is SVGAGI. CDR3: CASSYSTGANTEAFF. For the CDR3, the DNA is TGTGCCAGCAGTTACTCGACAGGTGCGAACACTGAAGCTTTCTTT.

This clone appeared a single time. The chain employs TRBV2 and TRBJ2-1; 11 bases match TRBD2. CDR1 is SNHLY, CDR2 FYNNEI, per germline. The CDR3 covers 19 residues. Trimming at V came to 0 bases and at J to 6 bases, leaving 13 bases not matched to a gene. CDR3 amino acids: CASSEAGILAGVVFNEQFF. The CDR3 nucleotides are TGTGCCAGCAGTGAAGCTGGGATACTAGCGGGAGTGGTATTCAATGAGCAGTTCTTC.

For the CDR3, the DNA is TGTGCCAGCAGCTGGGGACAGGGGGGCGAGCAGTACTTC. Amino acids: CASSWGQGGEQYF. V gene TRBV7-6 combines with J gene TRBJ2-7; 11 bases are shared with TRBD1. The V segment lost 4 bases and the J segment 6 bases; nucleotides outside the gene matches: 2. Germline assignment: CDR1 SGHVS and CDR2 FNYEAQ. The CDR3 runs 13 residues.

The chain has TRBV19 and TRBJ1-1, with D maybe TRBD1 (6 bases). CDR1 and CDR2 (germline): LNHDA, SQIVND (reference sequence). The CDR3 has 15 amino acids. Trimming removed 5 bases from V and 0 bases from J, with 13 bases in between. CDR3 protein: CASSLHRVLNTEAFF. The CDR3 nucleotides are TGTGCCAGTAGTCTTCACAGGGTGTTGAACACTGAAGCTTTCTTT.

This chain links TRBV6-1 with TRBJ1-2; maybe TRBD1 (6 bases). Germline V gene sequence: CDR1 MNHNS, CDR2 SASEGT. CDR3 length: 14 residues. Trimming pared 6 bases from V and 2 bases from J, leaving 13 bases between. CDR3 DNA sequence: TGTGCCAGCAGCCTTAAAACAGGGAACTATGGCTACACCTTC. Protein: CASSLKTGNYGYTF.

The V call is TRBV28, the J call TRBJ1-2; no definite D call. This CDR3 is 15 amino acids long. V was clipped by 0 bases and J by 6 bases, with 14 bases between them. Germline CDR1 MDHEN, CDR2 SYDVKM. This CDR3 reads CASSLWQTSGDGYTF. CDR3 sequence (DNA): TGTGCCAGCAGTTTATGGCAGACCTCTGGGGATGGCTACACCTTC.

The chain uses TRBV10-1 and TRBJ2-3; D remains unclear. Germline V gene data show CDR1 as WNHNN and CDR2 as SYGVQD (reference sequence). Trimming pared 1 base from V and 0 bases from J, leaving 5 bases between. The CDR3 sequence is 14 residues long. The CDR3 loop is CASSEWGSTDTQYF. The CDR3 DNA sequence: TGCGCCAGCAGTGAGTGGGGTAGCACAGATACGCAGTATTTT.

The rearrangement joins TRBV11-2 to TRBJ1-1; D is unclear. CDR1 and CDR2 from the germline V gene are SGHAT and FQNNGV. There are 13 residues in the CDR3. V lost 1 base to trimming and J lost 3 bases, with 6 bases between them. For the CDR3, the DNA is TGTGCCAGCAGCTTAGCCTCCTACACTGAAGCTTTCTTT. It is translated as CASSLASYTEAFF.

The V and J genes are TRBV6-1 and TRBJ1-2; 10 bases align to TRBD1. Germline CDR1 reads MNHNS; CDR2 reads SASEGT. V shed 6 bases and J 8 bases; nucleotides not matched to a gene: 6. This CDR3 contains 13 residues. The CDR3 here is CASSPDRGRGYTF. As DNA, the CDR3 is TGTGCCAGCAGCCCTGACAGGGGGCGAGGCTACACCTTC.

This clone is a singleton in its sample. This chain's CDR3 is CASSLGSALYGYTF. CDR3 DNA sequence: TGTGCCAGCAGCTTGGGGTCCGCTCTCTATGGCTACACCTTC. The V and J genes are TRBV5-6 and TRBJ1-2; no firm D call. From germline, CDR1 is SGHDT and CDR2 YYEEEE. V lost 0 bases to trimming and J lost 4 bases, with 10 bases between them. CDR3 length: 14 amino acids.

CDR3 sequence: CASSWLQGAGNSPLHF. The CDR3 DNA reads TGTGCCAGCAGCTGGCTACAGGGGGCCGGTAATTCACCCCTCCACTTT. The chain links TRBV7-2 to TRBJ1-6, with 9 bases identical to TRBD1. CDR1 and CDR2 (germline): SGHTA, FQGNSA. The CDR3 sequence is 16 residues long. V was pared by 4 bases and J by 6 bases, with 7 bases of the junction left unmatched.

The CDR3 DNA reads as TGTGCCAGCAGCCCTTCCTCTGGACTGGGAGCCTACGAGCAGTACTTC. Translated, it gives CASSPSSGLGAYEQYF. V usage is TRBV9 and J usage is TRBJ2-7; perhaps TRBD2 as D (5 bases). CDR1 and CDR2 from the germline V gene are SGDLS and YYNGEE. V gave up 4 bases and J gave up 2 bases, with 19 bases separating them. This CDR3 spans 16 amino acids.

The chain recombines TRBV7-8 with TRBJ2-7, with D perhaps TRBD1 or TRBD2 (5 bases each). CDR1 is SGHVS, CDR2 FQNEAQ, per germline. Trimming removed 1 base at V and 13 bases at J, with 20 bases between. This CDR3 region has 14 residues. The CDR3 loop is CASSLGIRDRRKYF. The CDR3 region has the DNA TGTGCCAGCAGCTTAGGTATCCGGGACCGAAGGAAATACTTC.